Below, 25 T cell receptor beta chains from the same sample are listed, as sequenced in a study of long-term antiretroviral therapy in people with HIV. Assay version v3.0 of immunoSEQ was used, and it was run at survey level. Measured with immunoSEQ multiplex PCR; TCRdb has only the in-frame clones, and not every one. This table has tens of thousands of clones, 70% to 90% appearing once. Sequences were derived from unsorted PBMCs, sampled 0.8 years before starting antiretroviral therapy. Receptor source: a man aged 18 to 29 with HIV.

The V and J genes are TRBV5-4 and TRBJ2-3; D remains unclear. The CDR3 is 13 residues long. CDR1 SGHNT and CDR2 YYREEE come from the germline V gene (reference sequence). V dropped 1 base and J dropped 3 bases, with 6 bases sitting between them. DNA for the CDR3: TGTGCCAGCAGCTTGCCCGGGACAGATACGCAGTATTTT. It is translated as CASSLPGTDTQYF.

This chain links TRBV4-1 with TRBJ2-7; tentative D call: TRBD1 (6 bases). CDR1 is MGHRA, CDR2 YSYEKL, per germline. The CDR3 totals 14 residues. Trimming shortened V by 1 base and J by 2 bases, and 9 bases separated the two germline ends. The CDR3 protein is CASSQGQETYEQYF. CDR3 DNA: TGCGCCAGCAGCCAAGGACAGGAGACCTACGAGCAGTACTTC.

This rearrangement joins TRBV13 to TRBJ2-1, with D tentatively TRBD2 (5 bases). CDR1 PRHDT and CDR2 FYEKMQ come from the germline V gene (reference sequence). The V and J ends lost 0 bases and 6 bases respectively, with 15 bases between them. CDR3 size: 16 residues. For the CDR3, the DNA is TGTGCCAGCAGCTTAGGCCTTACTAGTATCGTCAATGAGCAGTTCTTC. This codes for CASSLGLTSIVNEQFF.

V and J are TRBV11-2 and TRBJ2-7; D could derive from TRBD1 or TRBD2 (5 bases each). Germline CDR1 is SGHAT and CDR2 is FQNNGV. With 5 bases removed from V and 1 base from J, the gap between germline ends came to 15 bases. This CDR3 region has 15 residues. DNA for the CDR3: TGTGCCAGCAGCGGCCTGAGGGGTTCATCCTACGAGCAGTACTTC. It encodes CASSGLRGSSYEQYF.

V is TRBV27 and J is TRBJ1-1; D uncertain. The germline V gene has CDR1 MNHEY and CDR2 SMNVEV (reference sequence). Between the trimmed V and J ends, which lost 2 bases and 3 bases, there was a span of 16 bases. The CDR3 has 16 residues. This chain's CDR3 is CASSLTDPVGDTEAFF. DNA for the CDR3: TGTGCCAGCAGTTTAACCGACCCCGTTGGGGACACTGAAGCTTTCTTT.

The V and J genes are TRBV6-1 and TRBJ2-3, with 9 positions matching TRBD2. The germline CDR1 and CDR2 sequences are MNHNS and SASEGT. V dropped 3 bases and J dropped 6; count of bases not matched to a gene: 10. There are 16 residues in the CDR3. In nucleotides, the CDR3 is TGTGCCAGCAGTGATTATAGCGGGGGCCTGGCGGATACGCAGTATTTT. Encoded protein: CASSDYSGGLADTQYF.

The chain employs TRBV5-6 and TRBJ2-2, with TRBD1 matching 8 bases. This CDR3 has 16 residues. V trimming: 3 bases; J trimming: 1 base; junction bases outside the gene matches: 5. CDR1 is SGHDT and CDR2 is YYEEEE in the germline V gene. The CDR3 loop reads CASSYRDRWNTGELFF. CDR3 bases: TGTGCCAGCAGCTACCGGGACAGGTGGAACACCGGGGAGCTGTTTTTT.

This clone was observed once. V gene TRBV11-2 combines with J gene TRBJ1-2, with D unresolved. CDR3 length: 13 residues. Germline V lookup: CDR1 SGHAT, CDR2 FQNNGV. V lost 4 bases and J lost 8, with 14 bases in between. The CDR3: CASSYRPQSGYTF. DNA of the CDR3: TGTGCCAGCAGCTATAGGCCCCAGTCCGGCTACACCTTC.

The genes are TRBV19 and TRBJ1-3; D may be TRBD1 (6 bases). The CDR3 sequence is 14 residues long. Per germline, CDR1 LNHDA and CDR2 SQIVND (reference sequence). The ends were cut back, 3 bases at V and 4 bases at J, with 10 bases in the middle. The chain's CDR3 is CASSIRGLGNTIYF. The CDR3 coding sequence is TGTGCCAGTAGTATCCGGGGGCTCGGAAACACCATATATTTT. Complete variable domain (other parts from reference TRBV19 and TRBJ1-3): DGGITQSPKYLFRKEGQNVTLSCEQNLNHDAMYWYRQDPGQGLRLIYYSQIVNDFQKGDIAEGYSVSREKKESFPLTVTSAQKNPTAFYLCASSIRGLGNTIYFGEGSWLTVV.

This sequence joins TRBV7-8 and TRBJ2-1; D is uncertain. Germline lookup yields CDR1 SGHVS and CDR2 FQNEAQ. This CDR3 comprises 14 residues. Trimming pared 5 bases from V and 10 bases from J, leaving 18 bases between. CDR3 sequence: CASSPPLVAYEQFF. CDR3 in DNA: TGTGCCAGCAGCCCCCCCTTAGTAGCTTACGAGCAGTTCTTC.

The chain recombines TRBV4-3 with TRBJ1-6, with a possible D match to TRBD1 (5 bases). V was clipped by 0 bases and J by 5 bases, with 11 bases between them. The germline CDR1 and CDR2 sequences are LGHNA and YSLEER. This CDR3 region has 16 residues. The CDR3 here is CASSQDGTANNSPLHF. Written as DNA, the CDR3 is TGCGCCAGCAGCCAAGATGGGACGGCGAATAATTCACCCCTCCACTTT.

This chain joins TRBV7-8 and TRBJ1-5; the D is unclear. Germline V CDR1 and CDR2: SGHVS, FQNEAQ. V dropped 1 base and J dropped 0 bases, with 13 bases sitting between them. CDR3 length: 17 residues. Here the CDR3 reads CASSLVWEAYSNQPQHF. In DNA form, the CDR3 reads TGTGCCAGCAGCTTAGTGTGGGAGGCCTATAGCAATCAGCCCCAGCATTTT.

CDR3 bases: TGCGCCAGCAGCCTATCTGGGACTAGCGGACTCACAGATACGCAGTATTTT. It specifies CASSLSGTSGLTDTQYF. V is TRBV4-1 and J is TRBJ2-3; 11 nucleotides agree with TRBD2. The ends lost 4 bases at V and 2 bases at J; junction bases unmatched: 8. The length of the CDR3 is 17 residues. CDR1 is MGHRA and CDR2 is YSYEKL in the germline V gene.

The V call is TRBV4-3, the J call TRBJ2-7, with D maybe TRBD1 (6 bases). V lost 1 base, J lost 4 bases, and 14 bases lay in between. This CDR3 has 15 amino acids. Per germline, CDR1 LGHNA and CDR2 YSLEER. CDR3: CASSQAQGSGYEQYF. CDR3 DNA sequence: TGCGCCAGCAGCCAAGCACAGGGTTCCGGGTACGAGCAGTACTTC.

The chain couples TRBV29-1 to TRBJ2-7, with 7 bases identical to TRBD1. CDR3 length equals 13 residues. The germline gives CDR1 SQVTM, CDR2 ANQGSEA. Losses at the gene ends were 5 bases for V and 5 bases for J; bases not matched to a gene: 9. The CDR3, as DNA: TGCAGCGTTAGGGGGCGGTCGTTGGACGAGCAGTACTTC. Amino acids: CSVRGRSLDEQYF.

This chain links TRBV6-1 with TRBJ2-2; D gene unclear. Trimming shortened V by 4 bases and J by 1 base, and 4 bases separated the two germline ends. Germline-derived CDR1 and CDR2 are MNHNS and SASEGT. The CDR3 sequence is 13 residues long. The CDR3 region has the DNA TGTGCCAGCAGTGTAATGAACACCGGGGAGCTGTTTTTT. Protein product: CASSVMNTGELFF.

V gene TRBV5-4 combines with J gene TRBJ2-1; tentative D call: TRBD1 (5 bases). Trimming pared 2 bases from V and 4 bases from J, leaving 7 bases between. The CDR3 has 13 amino acids. The V gene's germline CDR1 is SGHNT and CDR2 YYREEE (reference sequence). CDR3 in amino acids: CASSFDRYNEQFF. For the CDR3, the DNA is TGTGCCAGCAGCTTCGACAGATACAATGAGCAGTTCTTC. The variable domain in full, completed from reference TRBV5-4 and TRBJ2-1, reads ETGVTQSPTHLIKTRGQQVTLRCSSQSGHNTVSWYQQALGQGPQFIFQYYREEENGRGNFPPRFSGLQFPNYSSELNVNALELDDSALYLCASSFDRYNEQFFGPGTRLTVL.

The rearrangement joins TRBV7-6 to TRBJ2-5; 7 nucleotides match TRBD1. The CDR3 extends over 14 amino acids. CDR1 and CDR2 from the germline V gene are SGHVS and FNYEAQ. V shed 1 base and J 4 bases; nucleotides not matched to a gene: 3. CDR3: CASSLDRGRETQYF. CDR3 nucleotide sequence: TGTGCCAGCAGCTTAGACAGGGGCCGAGAGACCCAGTACTTC.

V is TRBV27 and J is TRBJ2-7; TRBD1 agrees at 9 bases. The V and J ends lost 8 bases and 5 bases, in that order; junction bases with no gene match: 10. The CDR3 sequence is 14 residues long. Germline V gene data show CDR1 as MNHEY and CDR2 as SMNVEV (reference sequence). The CDR3 sequence: CASSLQGARNEQYF. CDR3 nucleotide sequence: TGTGCCAGCTCCTTACAGGGGGCGAGGAACGAGCAGTACTTC.

The chain recombines TRBV2 with TRBJ2-3; 16 bases match TRBD2. The V segment lost 6 bases and the J segment 0 bases; nucleotides outside the gene matches: 21. CDR1 is SNHLY, CDR2 FYNNEI, per germline. The length of the CDR3 is 23 residues. The CDR3 loop is CASRAGTSGRGGDPRISTDTQYF. In DNA, the CDR3 is TGTGCCAGCAGAGCCGGGACTAGCGGGAGGGGGGGGGATCCCCGAATCAGCACAGATACGCAGTATTTT.

This clone came up once. The V and J genes are TRBV7-2 and TRBJ1-4, with D unresolved. Germline V gives CDR1 SGHTA, CDR2 FQGNSA. V was cut by 0 bases and J by 5 bases, with 10 bases left in between. The CDR3 length is 15 residues. The CDR3: CASSLASGPNEKLFF. The CDR3, as DNA: TGTGCCAGCAGCTTAGCAAGCGGACCCAATGAAAAACTGTTTTTT.

The CDR3 sequence is CASSRLGTLEAKNIQYF. The CDR3 nucleotides read TGTGCCAGCAGTCGACTCGGGACACTCGAAGCCAAAAACATTCAGTACTTC. The chain has TRBV27 and TRBJ2-4; possibly TRBD1 for D (6 bases). This CDR3 region has 17 residues. With 5 bases removed from V and 0 bases from J, the gap between germline ends came to 17 bases. CDR1 is MNHEY, CDR2 SMNVEV, per germline (reference sequence).

The rearrangement joins TRBV18 to TRBJ1-2; D is unresolved. Trimming cost V 6 bases and J 4 bases, with 12 bases left between them. The CDR3 is 13 amino acids. Germline V gene sequence: CDR1 KGHSH, CDR2 LQKENI. CDR3 amino acids: CASSPDPSYGYTF. Written as DNA, the CDR3 is TGTGCCAGCTCCCCAGACCCCTCCTATGGCTACACCTTC. Supplemented by reference TRBV18 and TRBJ1-2, the full variable domain reads NAGVMQNPRHLVRRRGQEARLRCSPMKGHSHVYWYRQLPEEGLKFMVYLQKENIIDESGMPKERFSAEFPKEGPSILRIQQVVRGDSAAYFCASSPDPSYGYTFGSGTRLTVV.

The V and J genes are TRBV6-1 and TRBJ2-1; 9 bases are a match to TRBD1. The germline CDR1 and CDR2 sequences are MNHNS and SASEGT. The CDR3 contains 14 residues. V shed 7 bases, J shed 7 bases, and the junction held 8 bases outside the gene matches. The CDR3: CASTARDRVNEQFF. The CDR3 DNA reads as TGTGCCAGCACCGCCCGGGACAGGGTTAATGAGCAGTTCTTC.

The rearrangement joins TRBV7-9 to TRBJ2-3, with D possibly being TRBD2 (6 bases). Germline V CDR1 and CDR2: SEHNR, FQNEAQ (reference sequence). The V end was cut by 4 bases, the J end by 5 bases, with 19 bases between. The CDR3 contains 16 residues. CDR3 sequence (DNA): TGTGCCAGCAGCTCCCCCGGGACTGCAGAGCTAGATACGCAGTATTTT. This codes for CASSSPGTAELDTQYF.